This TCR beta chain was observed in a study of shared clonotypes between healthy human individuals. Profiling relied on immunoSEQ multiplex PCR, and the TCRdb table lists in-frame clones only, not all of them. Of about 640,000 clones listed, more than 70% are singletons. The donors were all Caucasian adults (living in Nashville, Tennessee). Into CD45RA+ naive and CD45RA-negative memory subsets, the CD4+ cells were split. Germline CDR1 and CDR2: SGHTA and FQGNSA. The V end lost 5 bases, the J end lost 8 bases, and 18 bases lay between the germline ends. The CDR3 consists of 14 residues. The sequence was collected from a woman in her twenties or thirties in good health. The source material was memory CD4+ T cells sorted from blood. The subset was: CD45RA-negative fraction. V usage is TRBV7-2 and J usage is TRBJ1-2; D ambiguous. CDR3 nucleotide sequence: TGTGCCAGCAGCCCCGGAGGTACCGTGGGAGGCTACACCTTC. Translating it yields CASSPGGTVGGYTF.